This T cell receptor beta chain was sequenced during a study of blood T cell repertoires in COVID-19. Study information: Both acute and convalescent COVID-19 samples were obtained from the United States, Italy and Spain. The cDNA or gDNA used as material had been derived from T cells, B-cell-depleted T cells, or PBMCs.

This clone was found a few times. The V gene end was trimmed by 4 bases and the J gene end by 10 bases; junction bases not matched to a gene: 7. The CDR3 is 15 amino acids. The germline gives CDR1 SGHRS, CDR2 YFSETQ. As originally analysed: Quantification of nucleated cells was approximated via reference gene primer amplification. The table came from immunoSEQ multiplex PCR; TCRdb's copy has only in-frame clones and leaves some out. V, J and clone size are taken as reported in that table, and D and trimming were inferred from the DNA itself. Counted here are tens of thousands of clones, more than 75% occurring once; the ten biggest clones make up 8.2%.

The sample comprised peripheral blood. The TCR originated in an elderly woman with acute or convalescent COVID-19. V and J are TRBV5-1 and TRBJ2-1; 14 nucleotides line up with TRBD2. This chain's CDR3 is CASSRQTSGREEQFF. The CDR3 region has the DNA TGCGCCAGCAGCAGACAGACTAGCGGGAGGGAAGAGCAGTTCTTC. Variable domain in full (rest from reference TRBV5-1 and TRBJ2-1): KAGVTQTPRYLIKTRGQQVTLSCSPISGHRSVSWYQQTPGQGLQFLFEYFSETQRNKGNFPGRFSGRQFSNSRSEMNVSTLELGDSALYLCASSRQTSGREEQFFGPGTRLTVL.